Listed below are T cell receptor beta chains from one sample, sequenced in a study of shared clonotypes between healthy human individuals. Data came from immunoSEQ multiplex PCR; TCRdb stores just in-frame clones and leaves some out. The profile covers millions of clones, with roughly 96% appearing a single time and approximately 0.13% taken by the ten largest. The sequencing input was naive CD4+ T cells sorted from blood. All receptors derive from a man aged 18 to 30 in good health. Both conserved end residues are part of each CDR3. Each record gives: D gene, V gene, clone size, J gene, CDR3 protein, CDR3 DNA. D genes are given only for firm matches. Clone size is shown for a subset of rows, as once, few, many or a class of expanded clone.

TRBD1,TRBV18,.,TRBJ1-5,CASSPTGRDNQPQHF,TGTGCCAGCTCACCGACAGGGAGAGACAATCAGCCCCAGCATTTT
.,TRBV18,once,TRBJ1-2,CASAQNEGPYGYTF,TGTGCCAGCGCCCAAAATGAGGGACCCTATGGCTACACCTTC
.,TRBV5-4,.,TRBJ1-1,CASSRDPMNTEAFF,TGTGCCAGCAGCCGGGACCCCATGAACACTGAAGCTTTCTTT
TRBD1,TRBV11-2,.,TRBJ1-1,CASSLAPGTGGSEAFF,TGTGCCAGCAGTCTCGCTCCCGGGACAGGGGGGTCGGAAGCTTTCTTT
TRBD1,TRBV6-5,.,TRBJ1-2,CASSYSGTGFYGYTF,TGTGCCAGCAGTTACTCGGGGACAGGATTCTATGGCTACACCTTC
TRBD2,TRBV11-2,.,TRBJ2-1,CASSRGLATHNEQFF,TGTGCCAGCAGCCGGGGACTAGCGACACACAATGAGCAGTTCTTC
TRBD2,TRBV7-2,.,TRBJ2-1,CASSSPAGADEQFF,TGTGCCAGCAGCTCACCCGCGGGAGCGGATGAGCAGTTCTTC
.,TRBV19,.,TRBJ2-1,CASSPGAYNEQFF,TGTGCCAGTAGTCCCGGGGCTTACAATGAGCAGTTCTTC
TRBD1,TRBV4-1,.,TRBJ2-6,CASSPARKFGTALFSGANVLTF,TGCGCCAGCAGCCCCGCGAGGAAGTTTGGGACAGCCTTGTTCTCTGGGGCCAACGTCCTGACTTTC
.,TRBV10-3,.,TRBJ2-7,CAISESTLWEQYF,TGTGCCATCAGTGAGTCGACACTCTGGGAGCAGTACTTC
.,TRBV18,.,TRBJ1-2,CASSPPPLQGGYTF,TGTGCCAGCTCACCACCCCCCCTGCAAGGTGGCTACACCTTC
.,TRBV5-1,.,TRBJ2-7,CASSRDIAYEQYF,TGCGCCAGCAGCCGGGACATTGCCTACGAGCAGTACTTC
.,TRBV29-1,.,TRBJ1-1,CSVVRENTEAFF,TGCAGCGTTGTCAGGGAGAACACTGAAGCTTTCTTT
.,TRBV20-1,.,TRBJ2-7,CSATGSYEQYF,TGCAGTGCGACCGGGTCGTACGAGCAGTACTTC
.,TRBV2,few,TRBJ1-1,CASRGTLNTEAFF,TGTGCCAGCAGAGGGACACTGAACACTGAAGCTTTCTTT
.,TRBV15,.,TRBJ1-1,CATSRDPHSGEFF,TGTGCCACCAGCAGAGACCCCCATTCTGGAGAGTTCTTT
TRBD1,TRBV19,.,TRBJ1-2,CASSAGQALTGYTF,TGTGCCAGTAGTGCGGGACAGGCCTTAACTGGCTACACCTTC
.,TRBV28,.,TRBJ2-5,CASSNRPGQETQYF,TGTGCCAGCAGTAATCGACCGGGCCAAGAGACCCAGTACTTC
.,TRBV27,once,TRBJ1-6,CASSNRNSPLHF,TGTGCCAGCAGCAACCGTAATTCACCCCTCCACTTT
.,TRBV7-2,.,TRBJ1-2,CASSRMGTPLIYGYTF,TGTGCCAGCAGCCGCATGGGGACACCTCTCATCTATGGCTACACCTTC
.,TRBV14,.,TRBJ2-7,CASSQASGSGGEQYF,TGTGCCAGCAGCCAAGCCTCAGGGAGTGGCGGGGAGCAGTACTTC
.,TRBV11-2,.,TRBJ2-3,CASSLGAATDTQYF,TGTGCCAGCAGCTTAGGCGCCGCCACAGATACGCAGTATTTT
.,TRBV19,.,TRBJ1-6,CASSTLTGLNSPLHF,TGTGCCAGTAGTACCCTAACAGGCCTTAATTCACCCCTCCACTTT
.,TRBV21-1,.,TRBJ1-3,CASSKADRDPGNTIYF,TGTGCCAGCAGCAAAGCAGACAGGGATCCTGGAAACACCATATATTTT
TRBD2,TRBV5-4,.,TRBJ2-3,CASSPVVGTILTDTQYF,TGTGCCAGCAGCCCCGTGGTAGGGACTATACTCACAGATACGCAGTATTTT
.,TRBV2,.,TRBJ2-5,CASRKFQVETQYF,TGTGCCAGCCGGAAGTTCCAAGTGGAGACCCAGTACTTC
.,TRBV18,.,TRBJ2-5,CASSPRDFQETQYF,TGTGCCAGCTCACCGCGGGACTTCCAAGAGACCCAGTACTTC
.,TRBV2,once,TRBJ2-1,CASTGLNEQFF,TGTGCCAGCACTGGACTCAATGAGCAGTTCTTC
TRBD1,TRBV15,.,TRBJ2-7,CATSRDVRQGRHEQYF,TGTGCCACCAGCAGAGATGTCCGACAGGGTAGGCACGAGCAGTACTTC
.,TRBV2,.,TRBJ1-5,CASKDSNQPQHF,TGTGCCAGCAAGGATAGCAATCAGCCCCAGCATTTT
TRBD2,TRBV7-9,.,TRBJ2-3,CASSPGGGEDTQYF,TGTGCCAGCAGCCCTGGGGGGGGAGAAGATACGCAGTATTTT
TRBD1,TRBV6-1,.,TRBJ1-4,CASRETGTGRGFSEKLFF,TGTGCCAGCAGAGAAACCGGGACAGGGAGGGGCTTTAGTGAAAAACTGTTTTTT
TRBD2,TRBV11-2,.,TRBJ2-7,CASSTLAGAPYEQYF,TGTGCCAGCAGCACCCTAGCGGGAGCCCCCTACGAGCAGTACTTT
.,TRBV7-9,.,TRBJ1-6,CASSLVFRGRSSYNSPLHF,TGTGCCAGCAGCTTAGTTTTCCGCGGCCGTAGCTCCTATAATTCACCCCTCCACTTT
.,TRBV5-4,.,TRBJ2-3,CASSSSIDTQYF,TGTGCCAGCAGCTCTTCGATAGATACGCAGTATTTT
TRBD2,TRBV7-6,.,TRBJ2-7,CASSTTSGGAYEQYF,TGTGCCAGCAGCACTACTAGCGGGGGGGCCTACGAGCAGTACTTC
.,TRBV2,.,TRBJ2-5,CASSEQRWGTQYF,TGTGCCAGCAGTGAACAGCGGTGGGGTACCCAGTACTTC
.,TRBV29-1,.,TRBJ1-1,CSVGDSTIPNTEAFF,TGCAGCGTTGGCGACAGTACAATTCCGAACACTGAAGCTTTCTTT
.,TRBV11-2,.,TRBJ2-2,CASSLQVAGELFF,TGTGCCAGCAGCTTACAGGTTGCCGGGGAGCTGTTTTTT
.,TRBV27,.,TRBJ2-3,CASSLLGVDTQYF,TGTGCCAGCAGTTTATTGGGGGTAGATACGCAGTATTTT
.,TRBV19,.,TRBJ1-1,CASSTVQGSGTEAFF,TGTGCCAGTAGTACCGTACAGGGAAGTGGCACTGAAGCTTTCTTT
.,TRBV7-3,.,TRBJ2-2,CASSPSGSNTGELFF,TGTGCCAGCAGTCCCTCGGGTTCGAACACCGGGGAGCTGTTTTTT
.,TRBV5-1,.,TRBJ2-7,CASSFGIGRGEYEQYF,TGCGCCAGCAGCTTTGGGATCGGCAGGGGCGAATACGAGCAGTACTTC
.,TRBV5-6,.,TRBJ1-1,CASSLEADASRAFF,TGTGCCAGCAGCTTGGAAGCGGACGCCTCCCGGGCTTTCTTT
.,TRBV9,.,TRBJ1-5,CASSVGDTNQPQHF,TGTGCCAGCAGCGTTGGGGACACAAATCAGCCCCAGCATTTT
.,TRBV7-2,.,TRBJ2-7,CASSLRASFYEQYF,TGTGCCAGCAGCTTGCGCGCTAGCTTCTACGAGCAGTACTTC
.,TRBV27,.,TRBJ1-4,CASSPGRTAPEKLFF,TGTGCCAGCAGTCCTGGAAGGACGGCTCCTGAAAAACTGTTTTTT
.,TRBV12-5,.,TRBJ2-7,CASGTAGTTYEQYF,TGTGCTAGTGGTACTGCCGGGACCACCTACGAGCAGTACTTC
.,TRBV5-4,.,TRBJ2-6,CASSLIGNGANVLTF,TGTGCCAGCAGCTTGATAGGGAATGGGGCCAACGTCCTGACTTTC
.,TRBV28,.,TRBJ2-3,CASSPSARGVPQYF,TGTGCCAGCAGTCCCTCCGCCCGCGGGGTTCCGCAGTATTTT
.,TRBV25-1,once,TRBJ1-2,CASSDTQVGSYTF,TGTGCCAGCAGTGACACACAGGTCGGAAGCTACACCTTC
TRBD2,TRBV4-1,.,TRBJ2-1,CASSQGLAGDNEQFF,TGCGCCAGCAGCCAAGGGCTAGCGGGAGACAATGAGCAGTTCTTC
.,TRBV5-5,few,TRBJ1-2,CASSLLSESYGYTF,TGTGCCAGCAGCTTGTTATCAGAGTCCTATGGCTACACCTTC
TRBD1,TRBV28,.,TRBJ1-1,CASSPGTGATEAFF,TGTGCCAGCAGTCCCGGGACAGGAGCCACTGAAGCTTTCTTT
.,TRBV9,.,TRBJ2-3,CASSVGTHSTDTQYF,TGTGCCAGCAGCGTGGGGACACATAGCACAGATACGCAGTATTTT
.,TRBV11-2,.,TRBJ2-7,CASSLGQTYEQYF,TGTGCCAGCAGCTTAGGACAGACCTACGAGCAGTACTTC
.,TRBV5-1,.,TRBJ2-5,CASSLAAAIQETQYF,TGCGCCAGCAGCTTGGCGGCAGCTATACAAGAGACCCAGTACTTC